This TCR beta chain came from a study of CD8+ T cells in alopecia areata. As for the study in general: The investigators scored severity in treated patients by the percentage of affected scalp area.

Treatment described: oral pan-JAK inhibitor, 5-10 mg twice daily. As part of sample collection, lesional scalp punch biopsies and peripheral blood were taken from alopecia areata patients. Extracted RNA was reverse transcribed, and the resulting cDNA served as sequencing template. This table comes from immunoSEQ multiplex PCR, and its TCRdb copy is limited to in-frame clones, with some not included. The table has 160,000 or so clones, 50% to 75% seen once. Germline V gives CDR1 SGHDT, CDR2 YYEEEE. The CDR3 spans 14 residues. Trimming shortened V by 3 bases and J by 4 bases, and 13 bases separated the two germline ends.

The sample was CD4+ T cells sorted from blood, taken between weeks 55 and 65, from a patient treated with tofacitinib. This chain joins TRBV5-6 and TRBJ1-2; no reliable D call. The origin of this receptor is a human donor with alopecia areata. The CDR3 reads CASSWNAGGYGYTF. The DNA of the CDR3 is TGTGCCAGCAGCTGGAACGCGGGAGGCTATGGCTACACCTTC.